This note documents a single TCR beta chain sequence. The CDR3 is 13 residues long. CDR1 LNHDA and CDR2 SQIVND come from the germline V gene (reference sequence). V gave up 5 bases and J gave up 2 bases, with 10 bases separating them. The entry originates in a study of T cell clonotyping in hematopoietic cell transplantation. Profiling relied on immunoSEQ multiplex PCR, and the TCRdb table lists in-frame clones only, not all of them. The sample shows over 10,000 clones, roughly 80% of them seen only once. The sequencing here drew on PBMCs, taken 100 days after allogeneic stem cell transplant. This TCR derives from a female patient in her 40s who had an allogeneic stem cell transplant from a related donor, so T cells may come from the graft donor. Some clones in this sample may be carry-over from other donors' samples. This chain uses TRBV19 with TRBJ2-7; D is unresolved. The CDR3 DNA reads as TGTGCCAGTAGTCCGACAAGAACCTACGAGCAGTACTTC. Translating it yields CASSPTRTYEQYF.